This TCR beta chain came from a study of T-cell reconstitution after alpha-beta-depleted transplantation in children (dated by TCRdb to 2015 to 2016). Study-level background: The study quantitatively tracked T-cell immune reconstitution after TCRalphabeta/CD19-depleted allogeneic hematopoietic cell transplantation in children using TCR repertoire profiling.

The treatment or condition label, read with the paper, signifies: allogeneic hematopoietic cell transplantation with graft depleted of TCRalphabeta T cells and CD19 B cells. Transplant recipients were children who received TCRalphabeta/CD19-depleted allogeneic hematopoietic cell grafts. The sample holds many counts of this clonotype. What this receptor recognizes is not known. The record has no base qualities; no much larger clone is one base away. The paper's findings and limits, for the study overall: In some patients, the high TCRbeta diversity seen at day 60 was put down to recipient T cells and intrathymic progenitors that had survived conditioning. The apparently early recovery of alphabetaT-cell counts about two months after transplant reportedly depended on only several hundred rapidly expanded clones that came from non-depleted graft cells. Over the following months the frequencies of hyperexpanded clones went down, and after one year T-cell counts and TCRbeta diversity were mostly credited to newly produced T cells.

Libraries were made using PCR. The sequencing machine was an Illumina HiSeq 2500. Molecular barcoding was employed in the preparation of TCR libraries, with unique molecular identifiers being used to normalize TCRbeta repertoire quantification. TCRdb reworked the public reads: Q25 trimming with fastp, MiXCR clone assembly, productive beta chains retained. Rows are unified per CDR3 protein, each entry keeping the most common DNA and genes. The sample includes 550,000 to 800,000 distinct CDR3 sequences, with 13% observed a single time. The ten most abundant clones make up 0.79% of the sample. This TCR derives from a girl aged 2 to 10 with congenital amegakaryocytic thrombocytopenia, due to receive a stem cell transplant. The sequencing used PBMCs, collected before TCRalphabeta/CD19-depleted stem cell transplant.

The sequence in DNA is TGCAGCGTTGAAATGGTACAGGGAGAGACCCAGTACTTC. This yields the protein CSVEMVQGETQYF. The sequence links TRBV29-1 to TRBJ2-5, with a weak D call of TRBD1 (6 bases match). V and J are truncated by 2 bases and 4 bases respectively, leaving an intervening sequence of 11 bases. The CDR3 numbers 13 residues from cysteine through phenylalanine. The CDR3 DNA has 39 bases and is translated from base 1. CDR1 is given as SQVTM and CDR2 as ANQGSEA, both from the germline V gene.